The T cell receptor beta chain under discussion was sequenced for a study of blood T cell repertoires in COVID-19. Trimming took 3 bases from V and 4 from J; bases not matched to a gene: 4. Germline V lookup: CDR1 SGHNT, CDR2 YYREEE (reference sequence). This CDR3 has 14 amino acids. Only in-frame clones appear in the TCRdb table, and some are missing; sequencing was by immunoSEQ multiplex PCR. Of some 67,000 clones in the sample, 79% were seen once. The chain uses TRBV5-4 and TRBJ2-3, with 8 bases lining up with TRBD1. This sequence was found in an older woman with acute or convalescent COVID-19. Sequencing input: peripheral blood. The CDR3 reads CASSSGTGPDTQYF. DNA of the CDR3: TGTGCCAGCAGCTCCGGGACAGGTCCAGATACGCAGTATTTT.